This TCR beta chain derives from a study of blood T cells in healthy people across ages. This clonotype was seen a few times. The trim removed 7 bases at V and 1 base at J, leaving 0 bases unmatched. CDR3 size: 11 residues. Germline loops: CDR1 DFQATT, CDR2 SNEGSKA (reference sequence). It was with a sample-barcoded 5' primer and a J-beta primer mix that a second PCR of roughly 7 to 11 cycles was run. TCRdb processed the 5' RACE reads anew with MiXCR; each CDR3 protein has one entry. This table has 1.5 million to 2 million distinct CDR3 sequences, less than 50% appearing once. V is TRBV20-1 and J is TRBJ2-5; 7 bases fit TRBD1. The receptor comes from a woman aged 35 to 49 in good health. The source material was blood. CDR3 DNA: TGCAGTGGACAGGGCCAAGAGACCCAGTACTTC. As protein: CSGQGQETQYF.